The 18 T cell receptor beta chains given below trace back to one sample, sequenced in a study of shared clonotypes between healthy human individuals. TCRdb keeps only in-frame clones here, not all; method: immunoSEQ multiplex PCR. Counted here are about 2,100,000 clones, approximately 94% occurring once; the ten biggest clones make up 1.5% to 2%. Naive CD8 cells comprised CD45RO-negative, CCR7-positively selected cells, excluding terminally differentiated effector memory CD45RA+ cells. The material sequenced was naive CD8+ T cells from PBMCs. Source of these receptors: a man younger than 35 in good health. Some clones in this sample may be carry-over from other donors' samples.

The chain has TRBV2 and TRBJ2-3; 9 bases fit TRBD2. Germline V gene lookup returns CDR1 SNHLY and CDR2 FYNNEI. The CDR3 is 15 amino acids. J was trimmed by 2 bases and V by 9 bases; bases with no gene match: 9. The CDR3 DNA reads TGTGCCAGATTCCCCCAGCGGGGGGCCACAGATACGCAGTATTTT. This encodes CARFPQRGATDTQYF.

This sequence joins TRBV5-6 and TRBJ2-1, with D unclear. The CDR3 is 13 residues long. Between the trimmed V and J ends, which lost 3 bases and 9 bases, there was a span of 13 bases. CDR1 is SGHDT and CDR2 is YYEEEE in the germline V gene. The CDR3 protein is CASSSEILGEQFF. CDR3 nucleotide sequence: TGTGCCAGCAGCTCCGAGATCCTTGGTGAGCAGTTCTTC.

The CDR3 loop is CASSGGDNSYEQYF. The CDR3 nucleotides read TGTGCCAGCAGCGGGGGGGACAACTCCTACGAGCAGTACTTC. The chain is built from TRBV9 and TRBJ2-7; D may be TRBD1 or TRBD2 (6 bases each). The CDR3 has 14 amino acids. Deletions cut 3 bases from V and 0 bases from J, with 10 bases between. Germline V CDR1 and CDR2: SGDLS, YYNGEE.

V usage is TRBV7-8 and J usage is TRBJ2-7, with 7 bases fitting TRBD1. The length of the CDR3 is 16 residues. Germline assignment: CDR1 SGHVS and CDR2 FQNEAQ. Germline trimming cut 5 bases from V and 0 bases from J; bases unmatched to any gene: 10. For the CDR3, the DNA is TGTGCCAGCAGCGACCAGGGACAGATGGACTCCTACGAGCAGTACTTC. Protein: CASSDQGQMDSYEQYF.

The chain carries TRBV5-1 and TRBJ2-6; D is perhaps TRBD2 (5 bases). Germline V gene data show CDR1 as SGHRS and CDR2 as YFSETQ. The CDR3 is made up of 18 amino acids. Trimming took 0 bases from V and 0 from J, leaving 13 bases between them. CDR3 loop: CASSLAGVPFSGANVLTF. The CDR3 nucleotides read TGCGCCAGCAGCTTGGCCGGGGTCCCTTTCTCTGGGGCCAACGTCCTGACTTTC.

The chain employs TRBV7-9 and TRBJ2-7, with 8 nucleotides matching TRBD2. The CDR3 length is 14 residues. V dropped 5 bases and J dropped 3; count of bases not matched to a gene: 6. Germline CDR1 and CDR2: SEHNR and FQNEAQ (reference sequence). The CDR3 spells CASSRGGLDYEQYF. In DNA form, the CDR3 reads TGTGCCAGCAGCCGGGGGGGACTGGACTACGAGCAGTACTTC.

This chain's CDR3 is CASSLGLAGVYYEQYF. The CDR3 DNA reads as TGTGCCAGCAGCTTGGGACTAGCGGGAGTTTATTACGAGCAGTACTTC. The gene calls are TRBV5-6 and TRBJ2-7; 12 positions match TRBD2. Trimming at V came to 0 bases and at J to 4 bases, leaving 5 bases not matched to a gene. Looked up from germline, CDR1 is SGHDT and CDR2 is YYEEEE. This CDR3 comprises 16 residues.

This clone has just one count. V is TRBV29-1 and J is TRBJ2-6; D ambiguous. Trimming pared 0 bases from V and 0 bases from J, leaving 3 bases between. Germline lookup yields CDR1 SQVTM and CDR2 ANQGSEA. This CDR3 is built from 14 residues. The CDR3 DNA reads TGCAGCGTTGAAGATAGCTCTGGGGCCAACGTCCTGACTTTC. Amino acids: CSVEDSSGANVLTF.

The chain combines TRBV25-1 with TRBJ1-4; a possible D gene is TRBD1 (6 bases). From germline, CDR1 is MGHDK and CDR2 SYGVNS. Deletions cut 10 bases from V and 6 bases from J, with 15 bases between. The CDR3 is made up of 13 amino acids. CDR3 sequence: CATAEGDYEKLFF. In DNA, the CDR3 is TGTGCCACTGCGGAGGGGGATTATGAAAAACTGTTTTTT.

This rearrangement joins TRBV6-1 to TRBJ1-2; D unclear. The V and J ends lost 2 bases and 0 bases respectively, with 7 bases between them. The CDR3 runs to 14 residues. Germline values: CDR1 MNHNS, CDR2 SASEGT. The CDR3 region is CASSETAANYGYTF. The CDR3 region has the DNA TGTGCCAGCAGTGAAACGGCAGCTAACTATGGCTACACCTTC.

The genes are TRBV7-2 and TRBJ2-7; TRBD2 might be the D (6 bases). Between the trimmed V and J ends, which lost 0 bases and 3 bases, there was a span of 15 bases. The CDR3 consists of 16 residues. From germline, CDR1 is SGHTA and CDR2 FQGNSA. The CDR3 coding sequence is TGTGCCAGCAGCTTAGCGGGGCGGGGAACTAACTACGAGCAGTACTTC. Its protein product is CASSLAGRGTNYEQYF.

This clone was detected once. This same CDR3 is encoded by further DNA sequences in the sample. The chain employs TRBV27 and TRBJ2-1; TRBD1 aligns across 8 bases. Losses at the gene ends were 6 bases for V and 7 bases for J; bases not matched to a gene: 5. CDR1 and CDR2 from the germline V gene are MNHEY and SMNVEV (reference sequence). The CDR3 covers 13 residues. CDR3 sequence (DNA): TGTGCCAGCAGCTTGGACAGGGTGAATGAGCAGTTCTTC. Its translation is CASSLDRVNEQFF.

Note on this clone: The identical CDR3 is also encoded by other nucleotide sequences in the sample. This sequence joins TRBV7-9 and TRBJ1-2; D uncertain. With 1 base removed from V and 0 bases from J, the gap between germline ends came to 6 bases. This CDR3 is 14 amino acids long. Germline CDR1 SEHNR, CDR2 FQNEAQ (reference sequence). The CDR3 bases are TGTGCCAGCAGCTTAGTAGGGTCTAACTATGGCTACACCTTC. Translation: CASSLVGSNYGYTF.

The chain employs TRBV7-3 and TRBJ1-2, with a weak D call TRBD1 (5 bases). This CDR3 has 16 amino acids. Germline assignment: CDR1 SGHTA and CDR2 FQGTGA. The ends were cut back, 5 bases at V and 4 bases at J, with 20 bases in the middle. The CDR3 bases are TGTGCCAGCAGCCCCGGGCCACCGGCAGGGTCCTATGGCTACACCTTC. It codes for CASSPGPPAGSYGYTF.

V usage is TRBV7-9 and J usage is TRBJ2-7, with 8 bases fitting TRBD2. Germline V gene sequence: CDR1 SEHNR, CDR2 FQNEAQ (reference sequence). This CDR3 region has 14 residues. V lost 5 bases to trimming and J lost 2 bases; unmatched junction nucleotides: 5. The CDR3 is CASSPGAGAYEQYF. The CDR3 DNA sequence: TGTGCCAGCAGCCCTGGAGCGGGAGCCTACGAGCAGTACTTC.

Worth noting for this clone: Additional DNA sequences in this sample encode the identical CDR3. The chain is built from TRBV27 and TRBJ2-7; no clear D. Germline loops: CDR1 MNHEY, CDR2 SMNVEV (reference sequence). The V gene lost 3 bases and the J gene lost 2 bases, with 8 bases spanning the gap. The CDR3 covers 13 residues. CDR3 protein: CASSLGLTYEQYF. CDR3 bases: TGTGCCAGCAGTTTGGGCCTCACCTACGAGCAGTACTTC.

The chain combines TRBV4-1 with TRBJ2-7; TRBD1 or TRBD2 may be the D gene (5 bases each). The CDR3 totals 14 residues. Germline CDR1 and CDR2: MGHRA and YSYEKL. V lost 1 base to trimming and J lost 3 bases, with 10 bases between them. The CDR3 region is CASSQVRGDYEQYF. In DNA form, the CDR3 reads TGCGCCAGCAGCCAAGTTAGAGGGGACTACGAGCAGTACTTC.

The chain is built from TRBV7-9 and TRBJ1-1; 10 positions match TRBD1. V trimming: 5 bases; J trimming: 0 bases; junction bases outside the gene matches: 3. This CDR3 region has 15 residues. Germline-derived CDR1 and CDR2 are SEHNR and FQNEAQ (reference sequence). CDR3 DNA: TGTGCCAGCAGCCAAGGACAGGGGGTGAACACTGAAGCTTTCTTT. Translation: CASSQGQGVNTEAFF.